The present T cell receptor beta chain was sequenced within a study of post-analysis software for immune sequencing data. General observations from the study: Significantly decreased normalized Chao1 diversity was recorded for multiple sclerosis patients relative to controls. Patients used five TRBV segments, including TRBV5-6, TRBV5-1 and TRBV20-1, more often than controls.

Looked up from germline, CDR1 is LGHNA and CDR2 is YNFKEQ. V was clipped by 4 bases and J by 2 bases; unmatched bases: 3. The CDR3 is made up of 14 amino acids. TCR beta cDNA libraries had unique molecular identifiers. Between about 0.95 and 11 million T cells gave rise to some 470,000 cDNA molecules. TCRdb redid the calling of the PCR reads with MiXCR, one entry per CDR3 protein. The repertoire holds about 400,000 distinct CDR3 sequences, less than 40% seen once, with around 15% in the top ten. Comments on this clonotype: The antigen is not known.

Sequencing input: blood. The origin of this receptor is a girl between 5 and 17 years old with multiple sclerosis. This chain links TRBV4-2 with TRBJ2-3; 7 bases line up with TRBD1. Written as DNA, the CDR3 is TGTGCCAGCAGCCCGGACAGGACCACAGATACGCAGTATTTT. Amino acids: CASSPDRTTDTQYF.